A selection of T cell receptor beta chains follows, all from one sample in a study of blood T cell repertoires in COVID-19. TCRdb's table, derived via immunoSEQ multiplex PCR, lists solely in-frame clones and lacks some. The data hold a few hundred thousand clones, with roughly 80% observed a single time. The sequenced sample consisted of peripheral blood. All receptors come from a human donor in a cohort sampled during active COVID-19. Both conserved end residues are part of each CDR3. The D gene is left open where the match is weak. Rows may omit the clone size; those that give it use once, few, many or a size class.

size: NA; J: TRBJ1-2; D: NA; V: TRBV5-4; CDR3: CASSLYRDYGYTF; DNA: TGTGCCAGCAGCTTGTACAGGGACTATGGCTACACCTTC
size: few; J: TRBJ1-2; D: NA; V: TRBV29-1; CDR3: CSVEQGDSYGYTF; DNA: TGCAGCGTTGAACAGGGCGACTCTTATGGCTACACCTTC
size: NA; J: TRBJ2-7; D: TRBD2; V: TRBV18; CDR3: CASSPRAAGANEQYF; DNA: TGTGCCAGCTCACCAAGGGCAGCGGGAGCAAACGAGCAGTACTTC
size: NA; J: TRBJ2-7; D: NA; V: TRBV28; CDR3: CASSPPVPPYEQYF; DNA: TGTGCCAGCAGCCCCCCCGTCCCCCCGTACGAGCAGTACTTC
size: many; J: TRBJ1-2; D: NA; V: TRBV7-3; CDR3: CASSLTTTVGRGGYGYTF; DNA: TGTGCCAGCAGCTTAACCACGACCGTCGGCCGGGGGGGTTATGGCTACACCTTC
size: NA; J: TRBJ1-5; D: TRBD1; V: TRBV27; CDR3: CASSRLGQGPQPQHF; DNA: TGTGCCAGCAGTCGACTCGGACAGGGCCCCCAGCCCCAGCATTTT
size: few; J: TRBJ2-3; D: NA; V: TRBV4-2; CDR3: CASSQDRGLSTDTQYF; DNA: TGTGCCAGCAGCCAAGATCGGGGACTGAGCACAGATACGCAGTATTTT
size: NA; J: TRBJ2-7; D: NA; V: TRBV4-1; CDR3: CASSQVVSGSYEQYF; DNA: TGCGCCAGCAGCCAAGTTGTTAGCGGCTCCTACGAGCAGTACTTC
size: once; J: TRBJ2-7; D: NA; V: TRBV5-8; CDR3: CASSFITGLSGPREQYF; DNA: TGTGCCAGCAGCTTCATAACGGGACTCTCGGGGCCTCGCGAGCAGTACTTC
size: NA; J: TRBJ2-1; D: TRBD2; V: TRBV5-1; CDR3: CASSVAGEENEQFF; DNA: TGCGCCAGCAGCGTAGCGGGAGAAGAGAATGAGCAGTTCTTC
size: NA; J: TRBJ2-5; D: TRBD2; V: TRBV6-5; CDR3: CASRLLAGVKGTQYF; DNA: TGTGCCAGCAGACTGCTAGCGGGAGTAAAGGGGACCCAGTACTTC
size: NA; J: TRBJ2-7; D: TRBD1; V: TRBV30; CDR3: CAWTPGQGPSYEQYF; DNA: TGTGCCTGGACGCCGGGACAGGGCCCATCCTACGAGCAGTACTTC
size: few; J: TRBJ2-1; D: NA; V: TRBV5-4; CDR3: CASSSRDEQFF; DNA: TGTGCCAGCAGCTCTCGAGATGAGCAGTTCTTC
size: once; J: TRBJ2-5; D: NA; V: TRBV6-2/TRBV6-3; CDR3: CASSYSSARETQYF; DNA: TGTGCCAGCAGTTACTCCTCGGCTAGGGAGACCCAGTACTTC
size: once; J: TRBJ1-2; D: NA; V: TRBV19; CDR3: CASIPDGLRSNYGYTF; DNA: TGTGCCAGTATCCCGGACGGACTAAGATCTAACTATGGCTACACCTTC
size: NA; J: TRBJ2-7; D: TRBD2; V: TRBV28; CDR3: CASSLMGGAHEQYF; DNA: TGTGCCAGCAGTTTAATGGGAGGGGCCCACGAGCAGTACTTC
size: NA; J: TRBJ2-5; D: TRBD2; V: TRBV5-6; CDR3: CASSLTLGLAGVETQYF; DNA: TGTGCCAGCAGCCTGACCCTGGGACTAGCGGGAGTGGAGACCCAGTACTTC
size: NA; J: TRBJ1-1; D: NA; V: TRBV5-1; CDR3: CASSWGPGNTEAFF; DNA: TGCGCCAGCAGCTGGGGCCCAGGGAACACTGAAGCTTTCTTT
size: NA; J: TRBJ2-7; D: NA; V: TRBV18; CDR3: CASSSQPGHTYEQYF; DNA: TGTGCCAGCTCTTCCCAGCCGGGACATACCTACGAGCAGTACTTC
size: NA; J: TRBJ2-7; D: NA; V: TRBV4-2; CDR3: CASSQDSLLSYEQYF; DNA: TGTGCCAGCAGCCAAGACAGTTTATTATCCTACGAGCAGTACTTC
size: NA; J: TRBJ2-3; D: NA; V: TRBV7-2; CDR3: CASSSYLGTDTQYF; DNA: TGTGCCAGCAGCTCATACTTAGGCACAGATACGCAGTATTTT
size: NA; J: TRBJ1-6; D: NA; V: TRBV18; CDR3: CASGAGAVNSPLHF; DNA: TGTGCCAGCGGAGCAGGGGCCGTTAATTCACCCCTCCACTTT
size: NA; J: TRBJ1-5; D: NA; V: TRBV30; CDR3: CAWSVLARGQPQHF; DNA: TGTGCCTGGAGTGTCTTGGCCCGGGGTCAGCCCCAGCATTTT
size: NA; J: TRBJ2-1; D: NA; V: TRBV6-5; CDR3: CASSGSSYNEQFF; DNA: TGTGCCAGCAGCGGGAGCTCCTACAATGAGCAGTTCTTC
size: NA; J: TRBJ2-5; D: NA; V: TRBV4-3; CDR3: CASSRGQALQGETQYF; DNA: TGCGCCAGCAGCCGGGGGCAGGCGCTTCAAGGGGAGACCCAGTACTTC
size: NA; J: TRBJ1-4; D: NA; V: TRBV6-4; CDR3: CASTSPSTTNEKLFF; DNA: TGTGCCAGCACCTCTCCGAGCACAACTAATGAAAAACTGTTTTTT
size: NA; J: TRBJ2-3; D: NA; V: TRBV5-1; CDR3: CASSLEQGPQYF; DNA: TGCGCCAGCAGCTTGGAACAGGGACCGCAGTATTTT
size: NA; J: TRBJ1-2; D: TRBD1; V: TRBV6-5; CDR3: CASSYSYRGGYGYTF; DNA: TGTGCCAGCAGTTACTCTTACAGGGGGGGATATGGCTACACCTTC
size: NA; J: TRBJ2-1; D: NA; V: TRBV7-3; CDR3: CASSRDRYNEQFF; DNA: TGTGCCAGCAGCCGAGACAGATACAATGAGCAGTTCTTC
size: NA; J: TRBJ1-1; D: TRBD1; V: TRBV27; CDR3: CASSLRKTGPNTEAFF; DNA: TGTGCCAGCAGTTTACGGAAGACAGGGCCGAACACTGAAGCTTTCTTT
size: NA; J: TRBJ2-5; D: TRBD1; V: TRBV5-5; CDR3: CASSWGQRTETQYF; DNA: TGTGCCAGCAGCTGGGGACAGAGGACGGAGACCCAGTACTTC
size: NA; J: TRBJ1-1; D: NA; V: TRBV6-5; CDR3: CASSHRQVMNTEAFF; DNA: TGTGCCAGCAGTCACAGACAGGTCATGAACACTGAAGCTTTCTTT
size: NA; J: TRBJ1-2; D: TRBD1; V: TRBV30; CDR3: CACPGQGTGGYTF; DNA: TGTGCCTGCCCGGGACAGGGGACCGGGGGCTACACCTTC
size: NA; J: TRBJ2-7; D: TRBD2; V: TRBV28; CDR3: CASSSGTSVYEQYF; DNA: TGTGCCAGCAGTTCCGGGACTAGCGTTTACGAGCAGTACTTC
size: NA; J: TRBJ1-5; D: NA; V: TRBV5-1; CDR3: CASSLAPAGDQPQHF; DNA: TGCGCCAGCAGCTTGGCCCCGGCGGGAGATCAGCCCCAGCATTTT
size: NA; J: TRBJ1-3; D: NA; V: TRBV29-1; CDR3: CSVRGTGGNTIYF; DNA: TGCAGCGTGAGGGGGACGGGAGGAAACACCATATATTTT
size: NA; J: TRBJ2-7; D: TRBD2; V: TRBV28; CDR3: CASRSSGRAEQYF; DNA: TGTGCCAGCAGGTCTAGCGGGAGGGCCGAGCAGTACTTC
size: NA; J: TRBJ2-7; D: TRBD2; V: TRBV30; CDR3: CAWSPLRAGGRYEQYF; DNA: TGTGCCTGGAGCCCTCTCAGAGCGGGAGGACGGTACGAGCAGTACTTC
size: few; J: TRBJ1-5; D: TRBD1; V: TRBV28; CDR3: CASSPPTGGSGQPQHF; DNA: TGTGCCAGCAGTCCCCCGACAGGGGGAAGTGGTCAGCCCCAGCATTTT
size: NA; J: TRBJ1-5; D: NA; V: TRBV28; CDR3: CASTRKGISNQPQHF; DNA: TGTGCCAGCACTCGAAAGGGGATTAGCAATCAGCCCCAGCATTTT
size: NA; J: TRBJ2-7; D: TRBD1; V: TRBV6-5; CDR3: CASSPRDRSSYEQYF; DNA: TGTGCCAGCAGTCCCCGGGACAGGAGCTCCTACGAGCAGTACTTC
size: NA; J: TRBJ2-7; D: TRBD2; V: TRBV6-2/TRBV6-3; CDR3: CASSSPGTSIEQYF; DNA: TGTGCCAGCAGTTCGCCGGGGACTAGTATCGAGCAGTACTTC
size: NA; J: TRBJ2-7; D: NA; V: TRBV5-5; CDR3: CASSLELAMAQVQYF; DNA: TGTGCCAGCAGCTTGGAACTAGCAATGGCTCAAGTGCAGTACTTC
size: NA; J: TRBJ1-3; D: NA; V: TRBV7-2; CDR3: CASSSQGSGNTIYF; DNA: TGTGCCAGCAGCTCCCAGGGTTCTGGAAACACCATATATTTT
size: NA; J: TRBJ2-7; D: NA; V: TRBV29-1; CDR3: CSSLIFTGLHYEQYF; DNA: TGCAGCTCCTTAATCTTTACGGGACTTCACTACGAGCAGTACTTC
size: NA; J: TRBJ1-2; D: NA; V: TRBV7-2; CDR3: CASSLGSYGYTF; DNA: TGTGCCAGCAGCTTAGGGAGCTATGGCTACACCTTC
size: NA; J: TRBJ2-1; D: NA; V: TRBV18; CDR3: CASSPVLAVYNEQFF; DNA: TGTGCCAGCTCACCAGTATTAGCGGTCTACAATGAGCAGTTCTTC
size: few; J: TRBJ1-3; D: NA; V: TRBV6-5; CDR3: CASSYSSNGNTIYF; DNA: TGTGCCAGCAGTTACTCGAGTAACGGAAACACCATATATTTT
size: NA; J: TRBJ2-7; D: TRBD1; V: TRBV28; CDR3: CASSFKSGGRYEQYF; DNA: TGTGCCAGCAGTTTTAAGTCAGGGGGAAGGTACGAGCAGTACTTC
size: NA; J: TRBJ2-1; D: TRBD2; V: TRBV27; CDR3: CASSLSETSEGEQFF; DNA: TGTGCCAGCAGTTTATCGGAGACTAGCGAAGGTGAGCAGTTCTTC
size: NA; J: TRBJ2-1; D: TRBD2; V: TRBV5-4; CDR3: CASSPKLAGEGEQFF; DNA: TGTGCCAGCAGCCCGAAGCTAGCGGGAGAGGGTGAGCAGTTCTTC
size: NA; J: TRBJ2-7; D: TRBD2; V: TRBV28; CDR3: CASSWPGLAGVEQYF; DNA: TGTGCCAGCAGTTGGCCGGGACTAGCGGGAGTCGAGCAGTACTTC
size: medium-sized; J: TRBJ2-1; D: TRBD2; V: TRBV27; CDR3: CASSLTSGWDEQFF; DNA: TGTGCCAGCAGTTTGACTAGCGGGTGGGATGAGCAGTTCTTC
size: NA; J: TRBJ1-5; D: NA; V: TRBV27; CDR3: CASSLKTGNSNQPQHF; DNA: TGTGCCAGCAGTTTAAAGACAGGTAATAGCAATCAGCCCCAGCATTTT